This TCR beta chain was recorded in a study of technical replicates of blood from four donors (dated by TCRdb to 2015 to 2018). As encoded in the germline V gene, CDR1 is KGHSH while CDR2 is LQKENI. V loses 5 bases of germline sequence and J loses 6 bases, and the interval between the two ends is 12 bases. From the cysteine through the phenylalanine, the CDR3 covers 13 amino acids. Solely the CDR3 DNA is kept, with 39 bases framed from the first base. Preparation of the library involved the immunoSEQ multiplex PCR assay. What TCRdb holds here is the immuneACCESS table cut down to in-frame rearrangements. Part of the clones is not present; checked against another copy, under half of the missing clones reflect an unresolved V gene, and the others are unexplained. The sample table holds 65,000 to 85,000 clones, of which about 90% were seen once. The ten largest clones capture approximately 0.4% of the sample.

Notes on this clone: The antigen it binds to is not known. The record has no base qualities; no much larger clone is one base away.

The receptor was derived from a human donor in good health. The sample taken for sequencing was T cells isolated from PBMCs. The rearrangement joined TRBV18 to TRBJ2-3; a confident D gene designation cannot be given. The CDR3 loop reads CASSIRNGDTQYF. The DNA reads TGTGCCAGCTCAATCCGTAACGGGGATACGCAGTATTTT.